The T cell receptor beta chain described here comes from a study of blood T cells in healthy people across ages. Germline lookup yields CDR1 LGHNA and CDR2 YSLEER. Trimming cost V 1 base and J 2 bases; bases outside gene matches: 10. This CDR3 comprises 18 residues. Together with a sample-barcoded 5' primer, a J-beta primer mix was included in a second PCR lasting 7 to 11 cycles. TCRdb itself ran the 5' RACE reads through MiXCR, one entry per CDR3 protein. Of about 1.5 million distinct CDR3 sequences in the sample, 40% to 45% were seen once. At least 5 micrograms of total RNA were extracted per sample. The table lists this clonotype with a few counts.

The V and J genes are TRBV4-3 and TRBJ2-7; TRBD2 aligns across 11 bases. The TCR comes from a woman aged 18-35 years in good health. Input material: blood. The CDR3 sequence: CASSQGPSTSGSPYEQYF. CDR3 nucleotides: TGCGCCAGCAGCCAAGGACCCTCCACTAGCGGGAGCCCCTACGAGCAGTACTTC.